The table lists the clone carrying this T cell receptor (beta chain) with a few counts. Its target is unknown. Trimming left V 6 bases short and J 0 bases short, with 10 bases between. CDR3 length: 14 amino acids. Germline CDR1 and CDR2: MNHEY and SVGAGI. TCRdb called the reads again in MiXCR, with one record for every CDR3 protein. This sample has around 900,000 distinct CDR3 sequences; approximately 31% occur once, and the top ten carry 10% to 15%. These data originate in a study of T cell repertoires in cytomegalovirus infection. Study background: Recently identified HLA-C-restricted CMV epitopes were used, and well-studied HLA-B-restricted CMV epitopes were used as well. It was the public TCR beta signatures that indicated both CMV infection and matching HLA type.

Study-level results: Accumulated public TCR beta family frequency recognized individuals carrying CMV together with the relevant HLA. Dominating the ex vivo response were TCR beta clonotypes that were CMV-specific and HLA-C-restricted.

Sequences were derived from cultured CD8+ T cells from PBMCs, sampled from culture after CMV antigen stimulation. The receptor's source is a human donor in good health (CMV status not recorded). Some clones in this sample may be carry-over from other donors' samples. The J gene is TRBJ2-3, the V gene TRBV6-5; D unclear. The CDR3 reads CASRSWTSTDTQYF. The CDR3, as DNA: TGTGCCAGCAGAAGCTGGACGAGCACAGATACGCAGTATTTT.